The TCR beta chain described here comes from a study of vaccination effects on CD4 cells after COVID-19. Turning to the study itself: The participants, recipients of two vaccine doses, got either BNT162b2 or mRNA-1273. General study findings and limits: The study enrolled few convalescent patients and sampled no early post-infection timepoints.

About this clone itself: No antigen is known for it.

The CDR3 totals 11 residues. Germline values: CDR1 SGHTA, CDR2 FQGNSA. The ends were cut back, 10 bases at V and 3 bases at J, with 9 bases in the middle. TCRdb's copy holds only in-frame clones and misses some; the assay was immunoSEQ multiplex PCR. The sample yields tens of thousands of clones, more than 65% seen once. Expansion with viral peptide pools was applied to antigen-specific CD4+ T cells by the ViraFEST assay prior to sequencing. Isolation of CD4+ T cells took place after less than twelve days of culture. The vaccine recipients had no prior SARS-CoV-2 infection, with negative nucleocapsid antibodies.

This material consisted of CD4+ T cells from PBMCs cultured with HCoV-NL63 spike peptides, taken before COVID-19 vaccination. This receptor was identified in a human donor who received a COVID-19 vaccine. The chain combines TRBV7-2 with TRBJ1-2; perhaps TRBD1 as D (6 bases). As DNA, the CDR3 is TGTGCCACCAACAGGGACTATGGCTACACCTTC. Its translation: CATNRDYGYTF.